This TCR beta chain was obtained from a study of blood T cell repertoires in COVID-19. Study details: COVID-19 samples collected from the United States, Italy and Spain covered acute and convalescent phases.

Source study methods: Reference gene primer amplification gave estimated nucleated cell counts. Generated by immunoSEQ multiplex PCR, the TCRdb table keeps only in-frame clones and is missing some. The DNA was the basis for D and trimming; V, J and clone size are from that table. Among 99,000 or so clones listed, roughly four fifths were seen once. V lost 2 bases and J lost 4, with 12 bases in between. The CDR3 is made up of 15 amino acids. Germline values: CDR1 LNHDA, CDR2 SQIVND (reference sequence). J is TRBJ1-5 and V is TRBV19, with D perhaps TRBD1 (5 bases). The sequence came from a woman aged 65 to 85 with acute or convalescent COVID-19. The material sequenced was peripheral blood. In DNA, the CDR3 is TGTGCCAGTAGTATATCGCCTTCAGGGAATCAGCCCCAGCATTTT. As protein: CASSISPSGNQPQHF.